The 27 T cell receptor beta chains in this list originate from one sample, sequenced in a study of monozygotic twins with inflammatory bowel disease. TCRdb re-called the 5' RACE reads, yielding one record per CDR3 amino acid sequence without DNA. The table lists 150,000 to 200,000 distinct CDR3 sequences. The sequenced material came from blood. All receptors come from a human donor with ulcerative colitis or Crohn's disease, or a healthy co-twin of an affected twin (not recorded which).

This chain connects TRBV29-1 to TRBJ1-3; TCRdb's D call, TRBD1, is unchecked because there is no DNA. CDR3 length equals 14 residues. From germline, CDR1 is SQVTM and CDR2 ANQGSEA. CDR3 in amino acids: CSAGTGTPGNTIYF.

V and J are TRBV7-9 and TRBJ1-3. Germline assignment: CDR1 SEHNR and CDR2 FQNEAQ (reference sequence). This CDR3 spans 13 amino acids. The CDR3 protein is CASSRNSGNTIYF. Full variable domain (remainder filled in from reference TRBV7-9 and TRBJ1-3): DTGVSQNPRHKITKRGQNVTFRCDPISEHNRLYWYRQTLGQGPEFLTYFQNEAQLEKSRLLSDRFSAERPKGSFSTLEIQRTEQGDSAMYLCASSRNSGNTIYFGEGSWLTVV.

V gene TRBV12-3 or TRBV12-4 combines with J gene TRBJ2-3; TCRdb's D call, TRBD2, is unchecked because there is no DNA. The CDR3 extends over 20 amino acids. The CDR3 region is CASSGYTDLGTSGSIDTQYF.

The rearrangement uses TRBV20-1 and TRBJ2-1; TCRdb picks TRBD1, but there is no DNA to check that call. The germline gives CDR1 DFQATT, CDR2 SNEGSKA (reference sequence). CDR3 length: 15 residues. The chain's CDR3 is CSARDGGQEHNEQFF.

V gene TRBV5-1 combines with J gene TRBJ1-4; TCRdb names TRBD1, which stays unverified in the absence of DNA. Germline V gene sequence: CDR1 SGHRS, CDR2 YFSETQ. The CDR3 contains 16 residues. The CDR3 protein is CASSFGALTTNEKLFF.

This chain connects TRBV7-2 to TRBJ1-2. The CDR3 is made up of 14 amino acids. Germline V gene data show CDR1 as SGHTA and CDR2 as FQGNSA. CDR3 sequence: CASSRRDGNYGYTF.

The chain couples TRBV5-8 to TRBJ2-7; TCRdb picks TRBD1, but there is no DNA to check that call. The CDR3 extends over 15 amino acids. Germline V gene data show CDR1 as SGHTS and CDR2 as YDEGEE. CDR3 in amino acids: CASSAPGTGLYEQYF.

The V gene is TRBV5-1, the J gene TRBJ2-1; TCRdb's assignment of TRBD1 cannot be checked, as there is no DNA. The CDR3 is 14 residues long. Germline values: CDR1 SGHRS, CDR2 YFSETQ. The CDR3 protein is CASSLPDIKDEQFF.

This chain connects TRBV20-1 to TRBJ2-3; TCRdb lists TRBD1, though no DNA is available to test this call. The CDR3 spans 13 residues. Germline-derived CDR1 and CDR2 are DFQATT and SNEGSKA (reference sequence). This chain's CDR3 is CSAQPPVKDTQYF.

The V call is TRBV4-1, the J call TRBJ2-2; checking the TCRdb D call of TRBD2 is not possible without DNA. This CDR3 spans 18 amino acids. Germline loops: CDR1 MGHRA, CDR2 YSYEKL. The CDR3 is CASSQDRTSGRETGELFF.

The CDR3 region is CASRTTGGGNQPQHF. The chain has TRBV28 and TRBJ1-5; TCRdb lists TRBD1, though no DNA is available to test this call. The CDR3 loop spans 15 amino acids. CDR1 MDHEN and CDR2 SYDVKM come from the germline V gene.

This chain uses TRBV10-3 with TRBJ2-7; the TCRdb D gene call, TRBD2, has no DNA to confirm it. Germline V gene lookup returns CDR1 ENHRY and CDR2 SYGVKD. The CDR3 length is 19 residues. The CDR3 loop reads CAISPTPGTSGSSSYEQYF.

This chain uses TRBV15 with TRBJ1-3. Germline V gene lookup returns CDR1 LNHNV and CDR2 YYDKDF (reference sequence). The CDR3 is made up of 14 amino acids. The CDR3 protein is CATSNTRSGNTIYF.

The chain links TRBV30 to TRBJ1-6; TCRdb designates TRBD1, a call that cannot be tested without DNA. The CDR3 consists of 14 residues. The germline CDR1 and CDR2 sequences are GTSNPN and SVGIG (reference sequence). This chain's CDR3 is CAWGTGIESSPLHF.

V and J are TRBV14 and TRBJ1-5. There are 17 residues in the CDR3. Germline values: CDR1 SGHDN, CDR2 FVKESK. CDR3 residues: CASSPQGKTWEGQPQHF.

The chain employs TRBV12-3 or TRBV12-4 and TRBJ2-5. The CDR3 consists of 14 residues. CDR3: CASSLNLLQETQYF.

The chain carries TRBV6-4 and TRBJ2-3. The CDR3 spans 14 residues. In germline, CDR1 is MRHNA, CDR2 SNTAGT. This CDR3 reads CASSERVLTDTQYF.

This chain uses TRBV4-2 with TRBJ2-7; there is no DNA to check the TCRdb D call of TRBD1. The length of the CDR3 is 15 residues. CDR1 and CDR2 from the germline V gene are LGHNA and YNFKEQ. The CDR3: CASSQTGTLVREQYF.

The genes are TRBV20-1 and TRBJ2-6; no DNA is available, so the TRBD1 call from TCRdb remains unchecked. CDR1 and CDR2 from the germline V gene are DFQATT and SNEGSKA (reference sequence). CDR3 size: 16 residues. Here the CDR3 reads CSAARGLSSGANVLTF.

V gene TRBV27 combines with J gene TRBJ1-1; TCRdb indicates TRBD1, and absent DNA this call remains unverified. This CDR3 has 14 residues. Germline V gene data show CDR1 as MNHEY and CDR2 as SMNVEV (reference sequence). CDR3 sequence: CASTRDRRNTEAFF.

This chain connects TRBV20-1 to TRBJ1-4. The CDR3 sequence is 13 residues long. Germline V gene lookup returns CDR1 DFQATT and CDR2 SNEGSKA (reference sequence). The CDR3 region is CSAWGQANEKLFF.

V usage is TRBV6-5 and J usage is TRBJ1-1; the TCRdb call, TRBD1, lacks DNA for checking. Germline-derived CDR1 and CDR2 are MNHEY and SVGAGI. CDR3 length: 14 amino acids. The chain's CDR3 is CASSFTGITTEVFF.

The rearrangement links TRBV10-3 to TRBJ2-7. Per germline, CDR1 ENHRY and CDR2 SYGVKD. This CDR3 contains 12 residues. The CDR3 here is CAISDGVYEQYF.

CDR3 region: CSARDVRNSYEQYF. The chain uses TRBV20-1 and TRBJ2-7. The CDR3 is 14 amino acids. Germline loops: CDR1 DFQATT, CDR2 SNEGSKA (reference sequence).

V usage is TRBV6-5 and J usage is TRBJ2-7; without DNA, the TCRdb call of TRBD1 cannot be checked. Germline V lookup: CDR1 MNHEY, CDR2 SVGAGI. This CDR3 contains 15 residues. CDR3 amino acids: CASSYSSPSPYEQYF.

The gene calls are TRBV20-1 and TRBJ1-6; the D call of TRBD1 rests on TCRdb alone, since no DNA is present to check it. Looked up from germline, CDR1 is DFQATT and CDR2 is SNEGSKA (reference sequence). This CDR3 is built from 14 residues. CDR3 protein: CSARDGGGDSPLHF.

The rearrangement joins TRBV11-2 to TRBJ1-2. CDR3 length equals 18 residues. Germline loops: CDR1 SGHAT, CDR2 FQNNGV. This chain's CDR3 is CASSYSIQWEGVVSGYTF.